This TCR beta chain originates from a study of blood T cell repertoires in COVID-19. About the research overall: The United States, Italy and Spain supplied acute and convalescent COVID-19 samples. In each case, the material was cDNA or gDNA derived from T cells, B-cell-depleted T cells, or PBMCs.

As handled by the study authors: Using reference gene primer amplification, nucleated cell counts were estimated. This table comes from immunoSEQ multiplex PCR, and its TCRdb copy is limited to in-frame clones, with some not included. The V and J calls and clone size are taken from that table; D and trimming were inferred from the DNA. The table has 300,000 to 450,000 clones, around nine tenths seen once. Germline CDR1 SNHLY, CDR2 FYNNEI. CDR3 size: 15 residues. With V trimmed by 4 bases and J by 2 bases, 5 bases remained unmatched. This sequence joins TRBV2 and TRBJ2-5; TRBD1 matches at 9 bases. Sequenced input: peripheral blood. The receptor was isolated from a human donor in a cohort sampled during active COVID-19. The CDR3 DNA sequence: TGTGCCAGCAGTGCAAGGGACAGGGAACAAGAGACCCAGTACTTC. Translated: CASSARDREQETQYF.